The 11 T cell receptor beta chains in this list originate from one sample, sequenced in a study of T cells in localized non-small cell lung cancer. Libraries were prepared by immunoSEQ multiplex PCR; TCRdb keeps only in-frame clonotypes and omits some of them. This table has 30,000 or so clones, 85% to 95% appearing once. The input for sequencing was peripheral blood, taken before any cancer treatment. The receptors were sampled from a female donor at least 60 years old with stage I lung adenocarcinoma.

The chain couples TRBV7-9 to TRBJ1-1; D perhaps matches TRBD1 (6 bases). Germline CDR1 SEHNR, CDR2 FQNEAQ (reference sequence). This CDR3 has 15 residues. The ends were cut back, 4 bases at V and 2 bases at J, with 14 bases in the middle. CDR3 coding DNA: TGTGCCAGCAGCTCCTGGGACATCGCAAACACTGAAGCTTTCTTT. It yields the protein CASSSWDIANTEAFF.

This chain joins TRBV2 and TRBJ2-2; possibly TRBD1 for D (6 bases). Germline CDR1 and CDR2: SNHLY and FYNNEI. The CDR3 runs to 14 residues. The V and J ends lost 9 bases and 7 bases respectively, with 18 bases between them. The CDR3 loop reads CASQGPGSSGELFF. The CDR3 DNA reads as TGTGCCAGTCAGGGGCCCGGATCTAGCGGGGAGCTGTTTTTT. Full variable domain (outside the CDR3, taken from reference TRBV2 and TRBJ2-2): EPEVTQTPSHQVTQMGQEVILRCVPISNHLYFYWYRQILGQKVEFLVSFYNNEISEKSEIFDDQFSVERPDGSNFTLKIRSTKLEDSAMYFCASQGPGSSGELFFGEGSRLTVL.

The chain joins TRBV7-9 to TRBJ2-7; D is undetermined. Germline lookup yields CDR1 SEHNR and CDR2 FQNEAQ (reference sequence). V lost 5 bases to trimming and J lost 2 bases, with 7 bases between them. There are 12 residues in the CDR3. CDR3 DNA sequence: TGTGCCAGCAGCCCGTTACCCTACGAGCAGTACTTC. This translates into CASSPLPYEQYF.

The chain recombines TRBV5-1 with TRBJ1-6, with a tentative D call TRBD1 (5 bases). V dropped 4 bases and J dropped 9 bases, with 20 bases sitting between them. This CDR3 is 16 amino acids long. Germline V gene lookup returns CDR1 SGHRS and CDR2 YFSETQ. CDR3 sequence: CASSLAPGREGSPLHF. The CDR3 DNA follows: TGCGCCAGCAGCCTAGCTCCGGGACGCGAGGGTTCACCCCTCCACTTT.

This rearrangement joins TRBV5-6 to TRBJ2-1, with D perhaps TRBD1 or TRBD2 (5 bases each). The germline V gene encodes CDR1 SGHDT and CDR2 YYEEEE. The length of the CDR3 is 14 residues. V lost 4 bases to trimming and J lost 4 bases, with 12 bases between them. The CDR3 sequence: CASSLGPLYNEQFF. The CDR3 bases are TGTGCCAGCAGCCTGGGACCTTTGTACAATGAGCAGTTCTTC.

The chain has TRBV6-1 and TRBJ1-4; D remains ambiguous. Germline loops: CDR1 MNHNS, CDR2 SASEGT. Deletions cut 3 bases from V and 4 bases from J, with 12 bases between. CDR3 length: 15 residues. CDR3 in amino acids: CASSDFGYFNEKLFF. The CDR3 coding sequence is TGTGCCAGCAGTGATTTTGGCTACTTTAATGAAAAACTGTTTTTT.

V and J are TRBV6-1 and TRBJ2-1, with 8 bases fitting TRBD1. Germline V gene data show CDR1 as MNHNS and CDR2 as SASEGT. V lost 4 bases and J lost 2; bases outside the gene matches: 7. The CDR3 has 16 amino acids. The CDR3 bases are TGTGCCAGCAGTGGGGGGGAGACAGGGGCCTACAATGAGCAGTTCTTC. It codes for CASSGGETGAYNEQFF.

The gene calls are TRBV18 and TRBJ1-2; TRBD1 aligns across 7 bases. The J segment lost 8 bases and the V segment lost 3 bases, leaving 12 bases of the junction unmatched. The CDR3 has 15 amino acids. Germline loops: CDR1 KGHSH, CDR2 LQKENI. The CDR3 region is CASSPPGVRTGGYTF. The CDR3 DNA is TGTGCCAGCTCACCCCCAGGGGTAAGGACAGGAGGCTACACCTTC.

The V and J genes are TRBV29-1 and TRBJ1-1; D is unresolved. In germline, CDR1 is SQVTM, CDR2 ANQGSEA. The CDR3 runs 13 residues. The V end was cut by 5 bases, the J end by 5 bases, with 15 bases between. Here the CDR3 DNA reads TGCAGCGTTTTGCCAAGTTTGGGGACTGAAGCTTTCTTT. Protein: CSVLPSLGTEAFF.

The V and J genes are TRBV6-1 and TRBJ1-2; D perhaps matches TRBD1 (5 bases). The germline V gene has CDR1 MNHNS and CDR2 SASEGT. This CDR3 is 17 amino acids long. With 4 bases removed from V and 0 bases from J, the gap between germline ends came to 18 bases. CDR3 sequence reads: CASSAQRGVSSNYGYTF. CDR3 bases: TGTGCCAGCAGTGCCCAGAGGGGAGTTAGCTCTAACTATGGCTACACCTTC.

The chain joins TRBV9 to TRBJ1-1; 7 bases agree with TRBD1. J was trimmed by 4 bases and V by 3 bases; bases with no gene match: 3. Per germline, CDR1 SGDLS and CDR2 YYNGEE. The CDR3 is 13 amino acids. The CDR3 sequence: CASSGRGLTEAFF. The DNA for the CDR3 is TGTGCCAGCAGCGGAAGGGGGCTCACTGAAGCTTTCTTT.